These 18 T cell receptor beta chains came from one sample sequenced in a study of shared T cell receptors in the human thymus. Libraries were prepared by immunoSEQ multiplex PCR; TCRdb keeps only in-frame clonotypes and omits some of them. The table has about 660,000 clones, roughly 90% seen once. These same data were also listed under a study on human thymus T cells.

The sample taken for sequencing was thymocytes. These receptors were obtained from a boy in the first two years of life with a congenital heart defect.

This chain connects TRBV5-1 to TRBJ2-4; D is perhaps TRBD2 (7 bases). The CDR3 is 17 amino acids. Germline-derived CDR1 and CDR2 are SGHRS and YFSETQ. Trimming left V 5 bases short and J 0 bases short, with 18 bases between. The CDR3 region has the DNA TGCGCCAGCAGTCCCCGGGGGGAGGGGGTAGCCAAAAACATTCAGTACTTC. Its protein is CASSPRGEGVAKNIQYF.

For this clone: A read error may produce the germline difference seen at one junction end. The chain recombines TRBV7-9 with TRBJ2-1, with D tentatively TRBD2 (7 bases). The germline V gene encodes CDR1 SEHNR and CDR2 FQNEAQ (reference sequence). The CDR3 extends over 12 amino acids. The CDR3 DNA sequence: TGTGCCAGCAGTTCATCTAGGGGGGGGCGACTCTTC. Translation gives CASSSSRGGRLF.

This chain links TRBV15 with TRBJ1-2, with a possible D match to TRBD1 (6 bases). V dropped 5 bases and J dropped 2 bases, with 12 bases sitting between them. Germline values: CDR1 LNHNV, CDR2 YYDKDF (reference sequence). The CDR3 totals 14 residues. The CDR3 region is CATSVEGQNYGYTF. For the CDR3, the DNA is TGTGCCACCAGCGTCGAAGGACAGAACTATGGCTACACCTTC.

This clone was observed a single time. V gene TRBV4-1 combines with J gene TRBJ2-1; TRBD2 matches at 13 bases. V gave up 1 base and J gave up 8 bases; unmatched junction bases: 11. The CDR3 is 18 amino acids. Germline CDR1 MGHRA, CDR2 YSYEKL. In DNA, the CDR3 is TGCGCCAGCAGCCAAGGCAATTGGACTAGCGGGAGTATACATGAGCAGTTCTTC. This sequence encodes CASSQGNWTSGSIHEQFF.

J is TRBJ1-3 and V is TRBV11-2, with a weak D call TRBD1 (5 bases). The CDR3 spans 17 residues. Germline loops: CDR1 SGHAT, CDR2 FQNNGV. Deletions cut 5 bases from V and 0 bases from J, with 17 bases between. As DNA, the CDR3 is TGTGCCAGCAGCCCTAACCCAGGGACTAGCTCTGGAAACACCATATATTTT. The encoded protein is CASSPNPGTSSGNTIYF. Based on the CDR3 plus reference TRBV11-2 and TRBJ1-3, the full variable domain is EAGVAQSPRYKIIEKRQSVAFWCNPISGHATLYWYQQILGQGPKLLIQFQNNGVVDDSQLPKDRFSAERLKGVDSTLKIQPAKLEDSAVYLCASSPNPGTSSGNTIYFGEGSWLTVV.

The rearrangement joins TRBV5-1 to TRBJ2-3, with a possible D match to TRBD2 (6 bases). The germline V and J ends were trimmed by 1 base and 4 bases, with 16 bases remaining between them. The germline CDR1 and CDR2 sequences are SGHRS and YFSETQ. This CDR3 is built from 16 residues. Here the CDR3 reads CASSLLGLGEADTQYF. The CDR3 region has the DNA TGCGCCAGCAGCTTGCTCGGGTTAGGGGAGGCAGATACGCAGTATTTT.

DNA for the CDR3: TGTGCCAGCAGCCCTTCCTCAGGGACTCGTGTGTTTTTT. This encodes CASSPSSGTRVFF. This chain connects TRBV4-2 to TRBJ1-4; possible D gene TRBD1, 5 bases. The V end was cut by 4 bases, the J end by 15 bases, with 18 bases between. The CDR3 loop spans 13 amino acids. Germline CDR1 LGHNA, CDR2 YNFKEQ.

J is TRBJ2-7 and V is TRBV14; TRBD1 agrees at 8 bases. The germline CDR1 and CDR2 sequences are SGHDN and FVKESK. With V trimmed by 1 base and J by 3 bases, 2 bases remained unmatched. The CDR3 totals 14 residues. For the CDR3, the DNA is TGTGCCAGCAGCCAAGTACAGGGGGGCTACGAGCAGTACTTC. The encoded protein is CASSQVQGGYEQYF.

The chain recombines TRBV4-2 with TRBJ2-5; a weak D match, TRBD2 (6 bases). Germline loops: CDR1 LGHNA, CDR2 YNFKEQ. Trimming removed 4 bases from V and 2 bases from J, with 23 bases in between. This CDR3 spans 18 amino acids. The CDR3 DNA reads TGTGCCAGCAGCCGCGCGTACCAGAGTGGGGGGACTCAAGAGACCCAGTACTTC. Translating it yields CASSRAYQSGGTQETQYF.

This clone occurred once. CDR3 nucleotide sequence: TGTGCCAGCAGCCCCCGACAGGGAAGGGGCAATGAGCAGTTCTTC. Its protein product is CASSPRQGRGNEQFF. The chain uses TRBV7-9 and TRBJ2-1, with 7 bases that match TRBD1. The trim removed 5 bases at V and 6 bases at J, leaving 10 bases unmatched. Germline-derived CDR1 and CDR2 are SEHNR and FQNEAQ (reference sequence). This CDR3 is built from 15 residues.

This rearrangement joins TRBV19 to TRBJ2-6, with D perhaps matching TRBD1 (6 bases). Trimming removed 4 bases at V and 0 bases at J, with 19 bases between. The CDR3 totals 19 residues. CDR1 is LNHDA, CDR2 SQIVND, per germline (reference sequence). CDR3 loop: CASSTHRDNLSSGANVLTF. As DNA, the CDR3 is TGTGCCAGTAGTACGCATCGGGACAATCTTAGCTCTGGGGCCAACGTCCTGACTTTC. Based on the CDR3 plus reference TRBV19 and TRBJ2-6, the full variable domain is DGGITQSPKYLFRKEGQNVTLSCEQNLNHDAMYWYRQDPGQGLRLIYYSQIVNDFQKGDIAEGYSVSREKKESFPLTVTSAQKNPTAFYLCASSTHRDNLSSGANVLTFGAGSRLTVL.

V gene TRBV28 combines with J gene TRBJ1-2, with D unresolved. From germline, CDR1 is MDHEN and CDR2 SYDVKM. The CDR3 covers 12 residues. V was pared by 8 bases and J by 4 bases, with 11 bases between. The CDR3 nucleotides read TGTGCCAGCGTAAGACACCGCTATGGCTACACCTTC. Translation gives CASVRHRYGYTF.

This clone was counted only a few times. The V gene is TRBV14, the J gene TRBJ2-7, with 12 nucleotides matching TRBD1. This CDR3 has 15 amino acids. Unmatched junction bases numbered 7, after V lost 1 base and J lost 9 bases. Germline values: CDR1 SGHDN, CDR2 FVKESK. CDR3 in amino acids: CASSQVGTGGSGQYF. The DNA of the CDR3 is TGTGCCAGCAGCCAAGTGGGGACAGGGGGCTCCGGGCAGTACTTC.

This chain connects TRBV5-1 to TRBJ2-3; 11 bases line up with TRBD2. The V segment lost 3 bases and the J segment 0 bases; nucleotides outside the gene matches: 12. CDR3 size: 19 residues. CDR1 is SGHRS, CDR2 YFSETQ, per germline. The CDR3 reads CASSWGLADLSLSTDTQYF. Written as DNA, the CDR3 is TGCGCCAGCAGCTGGGGACTAGCGGATTTAAGTTTGAGCACAGATACGCAGTATTTT.

As regards this clone: A junction boundary mismatches the germline segment, possibly from a read error. The genes are TRBV7-7 and TRBJ2-5; 9 bases map to TRBD2. CDR1 is SSHAT, CDR2 FNYEAQ, per germline (reference sequence). The CDR3 sequence is 16 residues long. In nucleotides, the CDR3 is TGTGCTAGCAGCCAGAGACTAGCGGATCTCCAAGAGACCCAGTACTTC. It translates to CASSQRLADLQETQYF.

The V call is TRBV28, the J call TRBJ2-3; 9 bases are a match to TRBD1. V was clipped by 6 bases and J by 0 bases; unmatched bases: 4. Germline CDR1 reads MDHEN; CDR2 reads SYDVKM. The CDR3 runs to 15 residues. The CDR3 region has the DNA TGTGCCAGCAGGGGACAGGGTCAAAGCACAGATACGCAGTATTTT. It specifies CASRGQGQSTDTQYF.

This chain links TRBV7-2 with TRBJ2-6; D perhaps matches TRBD1 (6 bases). The V gene lost 6 bases and the J gene lost 0 bases, with 9 bases spanning the gap. Germline V gives CDR1 SGHTA, CDR2 FQGNSA. The CDR3 is 15 amino acids. CDR3 DNA: TGTGCCAGCAGAGGACAGCCCTCTGGGGCCAACGTCCTGACTTTC. It codes for CASRGQPSGANVLTF.

The chain is built from TRBV7-2 and TRBJ1-1; 8 positions match TRBD1. The CDR3 runs to 14 residues. J lost 4 bases, V lost 4 bases, and 5 bases had no gene match. Per germline, CDR1 SGHTA and CDR2 FQGNSA. The DNA of the CDR3 is TGTGCCAGCAGCTACCACAGGGGGGGCACTGAAGCTTTCTTT. Translating it yields CASSYHRGGTEAFF.